Below, one T cell receptor beta chain is given with its context. The CDR3 loop spans 15 amino acids. CDR1 is SGHDT, CDR2 YYEEEE, per germline. V was pared by 4 bases and J by 0 bases, with 11 bases between. The sort gate was single viable CD3+CD4+CD8-CD45RO+ cells for memory CD4+ T cells. The sample is drawn from a study of memory CD4+ T cells and cytomegalovirus serostatus. The repertoire was sequenced with immunoSEQ multiplex PCR; TCRdb's copy has only in-frame clones and lacks some. The sample has 40,000 to 50,000 clones, about 70% seen once. The sequence was collected from an adult in good health and CMV-seropositive. The source material was memory CD4+ T cells from blood. The J gene is TRBJ2-4, the V gene TRBV5-6; no clear D. CDR3 region: CASSQMGIAKNIQYF. The CDR3 coding sequence is TGTGCCAGCAGCCAGATGGGGATAGCCAAAAACATTCAGTACTTC.